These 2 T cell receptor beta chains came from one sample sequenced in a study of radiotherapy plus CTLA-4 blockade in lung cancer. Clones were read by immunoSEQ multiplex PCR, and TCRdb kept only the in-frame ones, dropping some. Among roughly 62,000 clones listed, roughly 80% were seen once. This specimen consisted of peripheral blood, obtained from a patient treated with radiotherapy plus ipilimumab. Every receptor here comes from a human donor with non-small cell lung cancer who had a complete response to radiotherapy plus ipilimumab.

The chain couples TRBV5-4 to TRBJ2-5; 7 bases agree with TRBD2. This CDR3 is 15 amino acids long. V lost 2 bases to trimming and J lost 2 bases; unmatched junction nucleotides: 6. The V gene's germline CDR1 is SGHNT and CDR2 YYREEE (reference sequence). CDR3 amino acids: CASSFPSGGQETQYF. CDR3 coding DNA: TGTGCCAGCAGCTTTCCTAGCGGAGGACAAGAGACCCAGTACTTC.

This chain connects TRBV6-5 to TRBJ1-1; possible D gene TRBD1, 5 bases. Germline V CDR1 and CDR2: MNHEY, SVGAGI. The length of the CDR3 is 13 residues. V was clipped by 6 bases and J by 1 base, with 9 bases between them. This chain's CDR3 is CASRRQKNTEAFF. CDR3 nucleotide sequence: TGTGCCAGCAGAAGACAGAAGAACACTGAAGCTTTCTTT.